This T cell receptor (beta chain) originates from a study of T cell responses to AZD1222 COVID-19 vaccine. With respect to this clone: Its antigen remains unidentified.

Study results and limitations: Reportedly, close to half of spike-specific TCRs are directed against unmutated variant regions. It should be noted that donors were predominantly white British and more often female, and clonal diversity was possibly underestimated.

This CDR3 region has 16 residues. Per the germline V gene, CDR1 is LGHDT and CDR2 is YNNKEL (reference sequence). V gave up 1 base and J gave up 6 bases, with 19 bases separating them. Using immunoSEQ multiplex PCR, the repertoire was profiled, and TCRdb retains in-frame clones only, with some absent. Among over 50,000 clones listed, approximately 88% were seen once. The V gene is TRBV3-1 (or the pseudogene TRBV3-2), the J gene TRBJ2-7; D uncertain. The source material was peripheral blood, sampled on day 0 of AZD1222 vaccination. The TCR was taken from an adult in good health. This CDR3 is CASSQVGGPRFAEQYF. CDR3 nucleotides: TGTGCCAGCAGCCAAGTAGGCGGTCCCAGGTTCGCCGAGCAGTACTTC.